This entry lists 5 T cell receptor beta chains sequenced from one sample in a study of shared clonotypes between healthy human individuals. The naive CD8 fraction comprised CD45RO-negative cells positively selected for CCR7 and excluded terminally differentiated effector memory CD45RA+ cells. The method was immunoSEQ multiplex PCR; TCRdb's version includes in-frame clones alone and lacks a portion of them. The table includes around 2.1 million clones, around 93% detected once. Sequenced: naive CD8+ T cells from PBMCs. These receptors came from a man aged 18 to 29 in good health. Some clones in this sample may be carry-over from other donors' samples.

The chain joins TRBV5-5 to TRBJ2-3; 10 bases match TRBD1. The length of the CDR3 is 15 residues. V lost 1 base, J lost 3 bases, and 2 bases stayed unmatched. The V gene's germline CDR1 is SGHKS and CDR2 YYEKEE (reference sequence). The CDR3 sequence: CASSLWDRGTDTQYF. As DNA, the CDR3 is TGTGCCAGCAGCTTGTGGGACAGGGGAACAGATACGCAGTATTTT.

CDR3 protein: CASRETQGTYEQYF. CDR3 bases: TGTGCCAGCAGAGAAACCCAAGGGACCTACGAGCAGTACTTC. The V call is TRBV27, the J call TRBJ2-7; no reliable D call. V was clipped by 6 bases and J by 2 bases, with 14 bases between them. Germline values: CDR1 MNHEY, CDR2 SMNVEV (reference sequence). This CDR3 is built from 14 residues.

The rearrangement uses TRBV4-3 and TRBJ1-4; D not certain. The V end lost 0 bases, the J end lost 8 bases, and 13 bases lay between the germline ends. The germline V gene has CDR1 LGHNA and CDR2 YSLEER. This CDR3 region has 15 residues. As DNA, the CDR3 is TGCGCCAGCAGCCAAGATGAGGGCCGATGGGAAAAACTGTTTTTT. Encoded protein: CASSQDEGRWEKLFF.

The chain combines TRBV7-2 with TRBJ1-5, with a weak D call TRBD1 (5 bases). Looked up from germline, CDR1 is SGHTA and CDR2 is FQGNSA. Trimming cost V 5 bases and J 6 bases, with 20 bases left between them. This CDR3 has 16 amino acids. For the CDR3, the DNA is TGTGCCAGCAGCGAACGGGGCATCGGGGGGGGTCAGCCCCAGCATTTT. This codes for CASSERGIGGGQPQHF. The entire variable domain, with the rest obtained from reference TRBV7-2 and TRBJ1-5, is as follows: GAGVSQSPSNKVTEKGKDVELRCDPISGHTALYWYRQSLGQGLEFLIYFQGNSAPDKSGLPSDRFSAERTGGSVSTLTIQRTQQEDSAVYLCASSERGIGGGQPQHFGDGTRLSIL.

The gene calls are TRBV2 and TRBJ1-1; D is unclear. V was trimmed by 6 bases and J by 5 bases, leaving 19 bases between them. Germline-derived CDR1 and CDR2 are SNHLY and FYNNEI. This CDR3 has 15 amino acids. The CDR3, as DNA: TGTGCCAGCAGGAACCCCCACCGAAACACGACTGAAGCTTTCTTT. Translating gives CASRNPHRNTTEAFF.